A selection of T cell receptor beta chains follows, all from one sample in a study of T-cell memory formation after mild COVID-19. A single record per CDR3 protein comes from TCRdb applying MiXCR to the 5' RACE reads. This sample has more than 150,000 distinct CDR3 sequences, with roughly a fifth found just once. The sequenced sample consisted of PBMCs or a T cell subset sorted from them (not recorded which). The receptor set was obtained from an adult woman who had mild COVID-19 (a few samples of this study predate the infection). Cell type and time point are not known. CDR3s include the opening cysteine and the closing phenylalanine or tryptophan. The order of the fields is V gene, CDR3 protein.

>TRBV12-1
CASGEAGKYNEQFF
>TRBV7-9
CASSLPDPDSSGANVLTF
>TRBV5-1
CASSLGGSGLNTEAFF
>TRBV20-1
CSARSDTQYF
>TRBV7-6
CASKQGGGNEQFF
>TRBV11-2
CASSPMSSRVAGLYEQYF
>TRBV7-2
CASSLIGDLNTEAFF
>TRBV5-1
CASSVTGSLYNEQFF
>TRBV19
CASSAEGSGSTEAFF
>TRBV9
CASSIWDRYSGNTIYF
>TRBV6-5
CASSSGQGAHEQYF
>TRBV18
CASSPPLDYEQYF
>TRBV6-2/TRBV6-3
CASSPEGNTGELFF
>TRBV27
CASSLVGMSNQPQHF
>TRBV7-3
CASSLGLGQGSEAFF
>TRBV15
CATSREAARQFF
>TRBV5-1
CASSSAGGSSYNEQFF
>TRBV7-8
CASSRIGLAGDPGELFF
>TRBV4-1
CASSYLQGRDYGYTF
>TRBV5-1
CASSVVSGAYEQYF
>TRBV2
CASRVSGGKETQYF
>TRBV29-1
CSVARSQETQYF
>TRBV11-2
CASSLGTGGMNNYGYTF
>TRBV4-1
CASSQKSGTRNEQYF
>TRBV27
CASSTGTTGVNGYTF
>TRBV3-1
CASSQELEQRFGAQYF
>TRBV27
CASSILSDRAASGANVLTF
>TRBV29-1
CSVEEEPPYEQYF
>TRBV27
CASTAHVAGTVDTQYF
>TRBV30
CACGRQGISYEQYF
>TRBV12-3/TRBV12-4
CASSAGTDTQYF
>TRBV7-9
CASVGTDTYEQYF
>TRBV4-1
CASSQVRGTTNEKLFF
>TRBV7-2
CASSFLGGSSYNEQFF
>TRBV27
CASSAYPAGYEQYF
>TRBV7-9
CASSLVLSGAGYTF
>TRBV28
CASSIAGTGGVYEQYF
>TRBV28
CASSLVGLASGEQFF
>TRBV7-6
CASSLTAGLQETQYF
>TRBV11-2
CASSLEGLTGDNEQFF
>TRBV7-6
CASKTMYQETQYF
>TRBV3-1
CASSPRASGSYEQYF
>TRBV5-5
CASSTANFGASYNEQFF
>TRBV7-6
CASSLGDRNEQYF
>TRBV9
CASSPGGVGGGYNEQFF
>TRBV20-1
CSAYQGAYGYTF
>TRBV4-2
CASSQERDTEAFF
>TRBV24-1
CATSEDKRREAFF
>TRBV29-1
CSVSEDPGGWSTEAFF
>TRBV7-9
CASSSPQGTSYEQYF
>TRBV30
CAGGPSGEQYF
>TRBV20-1
CSVILPPLAGGTYNEQFF
>TRBV4-1
CASSWGDYNSPLHF